This entry lists 11 T cell receptor beta chains sequenced from one sample in a study of blood T cells in healthy people across ages. For the second PCR, which ran for about 7 to 11 cycles, a sample-barcoded 5' primer and a J-beta primer mix were used. MiXCR, applied by TCRdb to the 5' RACE reads, yields one record per CDR3 protein. Of roughly 570,000 distinct CDR3 sequences listed, 25% to 30% are singletons. Sequencing used blood. The source is an older woman in good health.

This clonotype was counted only a few times. This chain joins TRBV6-1 and TRBJ2-6, with D possibly being TRBD2 (5 bases). There are 15 residues in the CDR3. V was cut by 4 bases and J by 0 bases, with 7 bases left in between. CDR1 is MNHNS, CDR2 SASEGT, per germline. The DNA of the CDR3 is TGTGCCAGCAGTGTACGGGGCTCTGGGGCCAACGTCCTGACTTTC. It yields the protein CASSVRGSGANVLTF.

The chain couples TRBV4-2 to TRBJ2-1; 7 bases are a match to TRBD1. The germline V gene has CDR1 LGHNA and CDR2 YNFKEQ. V lost 0 bases, J lost 7 bases, and 6 bases stayed unmatched. The CDR3 length is 15 residues. This chain's CDR3 is CASSQEGGRTNEQFF. The DNA for the CDR3 is TGTGCCAGCAGCCAAGAAGGGGGCCGCACTAATGAGCAGTTCTTC.

The rearrangement joins TRBV4-1 to TRBJ2-3; tentatively, D is TRBD2 (6 bases). The CDR3 extends over 17 amino acids. Germline lookup yields CDR1 MGHRA and CDR2 YSYEKL. Deletions cut 3 bases from V and 0 bases from J, with 16 bases between. The CDR3: CASSHGSRGTSTDTQYF. The CDR3 DNA reads TGCGCCAGCAGCCACGGGTCTCGGGGGACCAGCACAGATACGCAGTATTTT.

The V call is TRBV6-2 or TRBV6-3, the J call TRBJ2-5, with 7 bases matching TRBD2. The J segment lost 1 base and the V segment lost 0 bases, leaving 8 bases of the junction unmatched. Germline V gene data show CDR1 as MNHEY and CDR2 as SVGEGT. This CDR3 region has 17 residues. CDR3 in amino acids: CASSYSLAELTQETQYF. CDR3 bases: TGTGCCAGCAGTTACTCCCTAGCGGAACTAACCCAAGAGACCCAGTACTTC.

The rearrangement joins TRBV7-2 to TRBJ1-5, with D uncertain. The CDR3 extends over 15 amino acids. Germline assignment: CDR1 SGHTA and CDR2 FQGNSA. The V end was cut by 8 bases, the J end by 2 bases, with 16 bases between. The CDR3 sequence is CASPLFGRRNQPQHF. CDR3 bases: TGTGCCAGCCCCCTTTTCGGACGGCGCAATCAGCCCCAGCATTTT.

The chain recombines TRBV18 with TRBJ1-2; D uncertain. Germline CDR1 is KGHSH and CDR2 is LQKENI. V lost 2 bases to trimming and J lost 3 bases, with 13 bases between them. The CDR3 spans 15 residues. The CDR3 region is CASSPAVGDDYGYTF. The CDR3 nucleotides are TGTGCCAGCTCACCAGCCGTCGGGGATGACTATGGCTACACCTTC.

This clonotype came up a few times. The chain uses TRBV4-2 and TRBJ2-5, with D unresolved. V lost 2 bases, J lost 1 base, and 8 bases lay in between. CDR1 and CDR2 (germline): LGHNA, YNFKEQ. This CDR3 is built from 14 residues. CDR3 sequence: CASSQKQFQETQYF. The CDR3 nucleotides read TGTGCCAGCAGCCAAAAACAGTTCCAAGAGACCCAGTACTTC.

This clonotype was found a few times. The chain recombines TRBV6-2 or TRBV6-3 with TRBJ1-5; 8 nucleotides line up with TRBD1. The CDR3 loop spans 14 amino acids. The ends lost 6 bases at V and 14 bases at J; junction bases unmatched: 15. Germline loops: CDR1 MNHEY, CDR2 SVGEGT. The CDR3 protein is CASRAAGGGLKKHF. The CDR3 coding sequence is TGTGCCAGCAGGGCGGCAGGGGGCGGCCTTAAGAAGCATTTT.

This clonotype appeared a few times. The rearrangement joins TRBV6-5 to TRBJ2-5; 13 bases align to TRBD2. The germline V gene encodes CDR1 MNHEY and CDR2 SVGAGI. CDR3 size: 16 residues. Trimming at V came to 4 bases and at J to 2 bases, leaving 4 bases not matched to a gene. The CDR3 coding sequence is TGTGCCAGCAGTTTAACTAGCGGGGGGGGTCAAGAGACCCAGTACTTC. Encoded protein: CASSLTSGGGQETQYF.

In its sample, this clonotype was seen many times. The chain couples TRBV7-3 to TRBJ2-6; either TRBD1 or TRBD2 may fit D (5 bases each). Trimming took 1 base from V and 2 from J, leaving 9 bases between them. Per germline, CDR1 SGHTA and CDR2 FQGTGA. The CDR3 has 16 amino acids. CDR3 nucleotides: TGTGCCAGCAGCTTAAAGGGGAGCCCTGGGGCCAACGTCCTGACTTTC. As protein: CASSLKGSPGANVLTF.

This clonotype has a single count. This chain uses TRBV2 with TRBJ2-3; 10 positions agree with TRBD1. The trim removed 5 bases at V and 1 base at J, leaving 6 bases unmatched. The CDR3 runs to 16 residues. From germline, CDR1 is SNHLY and CDR2 FYNNEI. CDR3 loop: CASSLDRGLGTDTQYF. CDR3 DNA: TGTGCCAGCAGTCTCGACAGGGGGCTTGGCACAGATACGCAGTATTTT. The complete variable domain, with remaining parts taken from reference TRBV2 and TRBJ2-3, reads EPEVTQTPSHQVTQMGQEVILRCVPISNHLYFYWYRQILGQKVEFLVSFYNNEISEKSEIFDDQFSVERPDGSNFTLKIRSTKLEDSAMYFCASSLDRGLGTDTQYFGPGTRLTVL.